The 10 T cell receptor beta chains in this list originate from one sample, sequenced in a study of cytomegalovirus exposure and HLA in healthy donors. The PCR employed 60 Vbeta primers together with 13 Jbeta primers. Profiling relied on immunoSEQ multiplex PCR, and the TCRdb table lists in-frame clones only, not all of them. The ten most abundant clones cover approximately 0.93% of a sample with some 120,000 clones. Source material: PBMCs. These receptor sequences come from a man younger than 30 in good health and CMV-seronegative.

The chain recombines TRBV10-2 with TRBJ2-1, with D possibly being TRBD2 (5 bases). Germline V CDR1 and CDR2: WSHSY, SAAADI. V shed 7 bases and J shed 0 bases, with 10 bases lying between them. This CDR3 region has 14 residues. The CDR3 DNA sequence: TGCGCCAGCACCAGCGGTATCTCCTACAATGAGCAGTTCTTC. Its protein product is CASTSGISYNEQFF.

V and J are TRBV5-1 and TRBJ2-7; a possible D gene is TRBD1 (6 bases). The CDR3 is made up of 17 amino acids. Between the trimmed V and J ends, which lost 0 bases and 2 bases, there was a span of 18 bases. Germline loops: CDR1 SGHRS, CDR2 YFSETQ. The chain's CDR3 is CASSLGLWAGDTYEQYF. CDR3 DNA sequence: TGCGCCAGCAGCTTGGGTTTGTGGGCAGGGGATACCTACGAGCAGTACTTC.

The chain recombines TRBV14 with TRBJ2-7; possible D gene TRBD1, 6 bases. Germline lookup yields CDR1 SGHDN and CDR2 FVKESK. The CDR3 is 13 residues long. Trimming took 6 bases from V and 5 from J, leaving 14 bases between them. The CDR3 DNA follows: TGTGCCAGCAGACCGACAGGAATCCACGAGCAGTACTTC. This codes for CASRPTGIHEQYF.

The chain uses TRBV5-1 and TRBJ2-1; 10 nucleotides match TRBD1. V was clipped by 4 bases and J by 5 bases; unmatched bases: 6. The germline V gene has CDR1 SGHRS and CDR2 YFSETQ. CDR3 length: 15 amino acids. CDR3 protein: CASSASGTGDNEQFF. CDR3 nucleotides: TGCGCCAGCAGCGCCTCCGGGACAGGGGACAATGAGCAGTTCTTC.

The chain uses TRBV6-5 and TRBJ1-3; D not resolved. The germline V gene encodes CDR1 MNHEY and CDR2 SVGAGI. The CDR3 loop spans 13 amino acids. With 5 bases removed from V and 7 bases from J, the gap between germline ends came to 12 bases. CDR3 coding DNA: TGTGCCAGCAGTAAGGACGGGAGGAACACCATATATTTT. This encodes CASSKDGRNTIYF.

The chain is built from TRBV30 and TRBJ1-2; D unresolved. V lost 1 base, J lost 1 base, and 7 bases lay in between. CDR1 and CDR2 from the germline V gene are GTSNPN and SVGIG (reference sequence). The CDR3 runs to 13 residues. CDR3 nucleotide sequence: TGTGCCTGGAGTGGGGCCCTTAACTATGGCTACACCTTC. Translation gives CAWSGALNYGYTF.

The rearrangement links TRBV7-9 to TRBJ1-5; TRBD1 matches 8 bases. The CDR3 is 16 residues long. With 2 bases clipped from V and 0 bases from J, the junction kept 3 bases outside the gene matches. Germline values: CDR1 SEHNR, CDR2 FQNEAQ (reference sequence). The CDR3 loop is CASSLSGTGSNQPQHF. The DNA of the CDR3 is TGTGCCAGCAGCTTATCCGGGACAGGTAGCAATCAGCCCCAGCATTTT.

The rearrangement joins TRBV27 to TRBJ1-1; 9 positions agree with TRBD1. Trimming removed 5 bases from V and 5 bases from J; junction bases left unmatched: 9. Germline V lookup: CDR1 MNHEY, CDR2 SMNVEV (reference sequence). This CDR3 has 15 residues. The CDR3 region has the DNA TGTGCCAGCAGTAACCTGGACAGGGGAGAGACTGAAGCTTTCTTT. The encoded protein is CASSNLDRGETEAFF.

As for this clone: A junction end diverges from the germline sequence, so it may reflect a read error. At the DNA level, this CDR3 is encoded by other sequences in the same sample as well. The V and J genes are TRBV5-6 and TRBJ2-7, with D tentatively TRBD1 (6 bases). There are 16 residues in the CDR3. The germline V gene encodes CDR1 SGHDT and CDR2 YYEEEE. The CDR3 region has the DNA TGTGCCAGTAGCTTGGCTATTAACAGGGAACGAGAGGAGCAGTACTTC. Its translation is CASSLAINREREEQYF.

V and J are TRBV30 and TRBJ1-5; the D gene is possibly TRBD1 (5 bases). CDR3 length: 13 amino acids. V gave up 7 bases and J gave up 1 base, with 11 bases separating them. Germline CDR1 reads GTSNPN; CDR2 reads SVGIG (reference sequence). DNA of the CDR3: TGTGCCTCCTCCGGGGGGAGCAATCAGCCCCAGCATTTT. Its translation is CASSGGSNQPQHF.